Listed below are T cell receptor beta chains from one sample, sequenced in a study of PD-1 blockade in mismatch repair-deficient tumors. Some clones are missing from TCRdb's copy, which holds only in-frame ones; the method was immunoSEQ multiplex PCR. The sample lists about 15,000 clones, more than 85% occurring once. The antigens these receptors bind are not known. Sample: cells cultured in vitro, taken from a patient treated with pembrolizumab. The receptors come from an adult with mismatch repair-deficient cancer. The CDR3 runs from the conserved cysteine through the conserved F or W. Fields, in order: CDR3 DNA, CDR3 protein, V gene, D gene, J gene. The D gene is left open where the match is weak.

CDR3nt: TGCGCCAGCAGCCAAGTGGTGGACGCGGCCAACGTCCTGACTTTC; CDR3aa: CASSQVVDAANVLTF; v_gene: TRBV4-1; d_gene: NA; j_gene: TRBJ2-6
CDR3nt: TGCGCCAGCAGTGGTGGGTCGAGGTCGGGCACAGATACGCAGTATTTT; CDR3aa: CASSGGSRSGTDTQYF; v_gene: TRBV10-1; d_gene: NA; j_gene: TRBJ2-3
CDR3nt: TGTGCCAGCAGCCCAGGACTAGCGGGGTTCGAGACCCAGTACTTC; CDR3aa: CASSPGLAGFETQYF; v_gene: TRBV7-3; d_gene: TRBD2; j_gene: TRBJ2-5
CDR3nt: TGTGCCAGCTCACAACGCGTGACAGCTACCAATTCCAACTATGGCTACACCTTC; CDR3aa: CASSQRVTATNSNYGYTF; v_gene: TRBV18; d_gene: NA; j_gene: TRBJ1-2
CDR3nt: TGTGCCAGCAGCGAACAGGGGCCGGGCGAGCAGTACTTC; CDR3aa: CASSEQGPGEQYF; v_gene: TRBV7-2; d_gene: TRBD1; j_gene: TRBJ2-7
CDR3nt: TGCGCCAGCACCGTAGGGAATGGTGGCTACAATGAGCAGTTCTTC; CDR3aa: CASTVGNGGYNEQFF; v_gene: TRBV5-1; d_gene: NA; j_gene: TRBJ2-1
CDR3nt: TGCAGTGCTAGCATGCTGCGGACCCAGTACTTC; CDR3aa: CSASMLRTQYF; v_gene: TRBV20-1; d_gene: NA; j_gene: TRBJ2-5
CDR3nt: TGTGCCTGGGGACATACTCAAGAGACCCAGTACTTC; CDR3aa: CAWGHTQETQYF; v_gene: TRBV30; d_gene: NA; j_gene: TRBJ2-5
CDR3nt: TGTGCCAGCAGTCTCCCCCTCCAAACAGGGATCCACGAGCAGTACTTC; CDR3aa: CASSLPLQTGIHEQYF; v_gene: TRBV28; d_gene: NA; j_gene: TRBJ2-7
CDR3nt: TGTGCCAGCAGCGTGGACGGGGCCGGCACTGAAGCTTTCTTT; CDR3aa: CASSVDGAGTEAFF; v_gene: TRBV6-1; d_gene: NA; j_gene: TRBJ1-1
CDR3nt: TGTGCCAGCAGCCCTGGAGGGAGCTCCTACAATGAGCAGTTCTTC; CDR3aa: CASSPGGSSYNEQFF; v_gene: TRBV4-2; d_gene: NA; j_gene: TRBJ2-1
CDR3nt: TGCGCCAGCAGTCACCGTTCCTACGAGCAGTACTTC; CDR3aa: CASSHRSYEQYF; v_gene: TRBV10-2; d_gene: NA; j_gene: TRBJ2-7
CDR3nt: TGTGCCAGCAGCGTAGCCCCGGACAGGAACACTGAAGCTTTCTTT; CDR3aa: CASSVAPDRNTEAFF; v_gene: TRBV9; d_gene: NA; j_gene: TRBJ1-1
CDR3nt: TGTGCCAGCAGGGGAAGGAGGGGCGCCTACGAGCAGTACTTC; CDR3aa: CASRGRRGAYEQYF; v_gene: TRBV4-2; d_gene: NA; j_gene: TRBJ2-7
CDR3nt: TGTGCCAGCAGCGGATTATCGGGGGAGCTAAGCACAGATACGCAGTATTTT; CDR3aa: CASSGLSGELSTDTQYF; v_gene: TRBV9; d_gene: NA; j_gene: TRBJ2-3
CDR3nt: TGTGCCAGCAGCCCTGGCCCCTACAATGAGCAGTTCTTC; CDR3aa: CASSPGPYNEQFF; v_gene: TRBV28; d_gene: NA; j_gene: TRBJ2-1
CDR3nt: TGCGCCAGCAGTGAGGGCGGGGCCTCTGGAAACACCATATATTTT; CDR3aa: CASSEGGASGNTIYF; v_gene: TRBV10-2; d_gene: NA; j_gene: TRBJ1-3
CDR3nt: TGCGCCAGCAGCCAAGAGCAGAGGGGGAGGACTGAAGCTTTCTTT; CDR3aa: CASSQEQRGRTEAFF; v_gene: TRBV4-1; d_gene: NA; j_gene: TRBJ1-1
CDR3nt: TGTGCCAGCAGGGGGACAGGGTTAAAGATGGAAAACTATGGCTACACCTTC; CDR3aa: CASRGTGLKMENYGYTF; v_gene: TRBV6-4; d_gene: TRBD1; j_gene: TRBJ1-2
CDR3nt: TGTGCCAGCAGCTTATACGGCCCAGCGGGAGTGGCTTACGAGCAGTACTTC; CDR3aa: CASSLYGPAGVAYEQYF; v_gene: TRBV7-9; d_gene: TRBD2; j_gene: TRBJ2-7
CDR3nt: TGTGCCTGGAGTCGACACGGGCCAGAGACCCAGTACTTC; CDR3aa: CAWSRHGPETQYF; v_gene: TRBV30; d_gene: NA; j_gene: TRBJ2-5
CDR3nt: TGTGCCAGCAGCCCCGACCAGGCCACAGATACGCAGTATTTT; CDR3aa: CASSPDQATDTQYF; v_gene: TRBV5-4; d_gene: NA; j_gene: TRBJ2-3